These 32 T cell receptor beta chains came from one sample sequenced in a study of blood T cell repertoires in COVID-19. The data were produced by immunoSEQ multiplex PCR, yet TCRdb's version contains in-frame clones alone and is incomplete. Among approximately 10,000 clones listed, 70% to 75% were seen once. Sequenced sample: peripheral blood. The receptor source for this set is a man aged 55 to 70 with COVID-19, enrolled during active disease.

This chain connects TRBV30 to TRBJ2-2; perhaps TRBD2 as D (5 bases). The CDR3 is 16 amino acids. Germline CDR1 GTSNPN, CDR2 SVGIG (reference sequence). The V and J ends lost 1 base and 4 bases respectively, with 16 bases between them. The chain's CDR3 is CAWSDHYKRATGELFF. The CDR3 coding sequence is TGTGCCTGGAGTGACCACTACAAGAGGGCCACCGGGGAGCTGTTTTTT.

CDR3 loop: CASSPGLVSYEQYF. The CDR3 nucleotides are TGCGCCAGCAGCCCGGGACTAGTCTCCTACGAGCAGTACTTC. The chain is built from TRBV5-1 and TRBJ2-7; TRBD2 agrees at 8 bases. Trimming cost V 4 bases and J 0 bases; bases outside gene matches: 3. Germline lookup yields CDR1 SGHRS and CDR2 YFSETQ. The CDR3 loop spans 14 amino acids.

This clone was recorded a few times. The chain carries TRBV11-2 and TRBJ2-7; TRBD1 agrees at 10 bases. The V segment lost 5 bases and the J segment 2 bases; nucleotides outside the gene matches: 3. CDR3 length: 14 residues. Germline loops: CDR1 SGHAT, CDR2 FQNNGV. CDR3 residues: CASSPGTGAYEQYF. The CDR3, as DNA: TGTGCCAGCAGCCCCGGGACAGGGGCCTACGAGCAGTACTTC.

The V gene is TRBV5-6, the J gene TRBJ1-2; weak D call: TRBD1 (5 bases). Deletions cut 0 bases from V and 0 bases from J, with 12 bases between. The CDR3 is 16 amino acids. CDR1 SGHDT and CDR2 YYEEEE come from the germline V gene. The CDR3 sequence: CASSLGYRTSNYGYTF. Here the CDR3 DNA reads TGTGCCAGCAGCTTGGGTTATCGGACATCTAACTATGGCTACACCTTC.

V and J are TRBV24-1 and TRBJ2-1, with D perhaps matching TRBD2 (6 bases). The germline V gene encodes CDR1 KGHDR and CDR2 SFDVKD. This CDR3 has 13 amino acids. Trimming left V 9 bases short and J 6 bases short, with 14 bases between. The CDR3 region is CATGSGLGNEQFF. The CDR3 DNA sequence: TGTGCCACCGGTAGCGGTCTGGGCAATGAGCAGTTCTTC.

This clone showed up just a few times. The chain uses TRBV25-1 and TRBJ1-1; TRBD1 matches at 8 bases. Trimming took 7 bases from V and 4 from J; bases not matched to a gene: 8. This CDR3 region has 14 residues. Germline V gene lookup returns CDR1 MGHDK and CDR2 SYGVNS. The CDR3 DNA follows: TGTGCCAGCATCCCCCAGGGGGCTGGCACTGAAGCTTTCTTT. This translates into CASIPQGAGTEAFF.

This chain uses TRBV7-9 with TRBJ1-6, with 8 bases aligning to TRBD1. The CDR3 runs to 16 residues. The J segment lost 9 bases and the V segment lost 5 bases, leaving 12 bases of the junction unmatched. CDR1 SEHNR and CDR2 FQNEAQ come from the germline V gene (reference sequence). The CDR3 DNA follows: TGTGCCAGCAGCCAGGGGGCCAGCAGGGTGGTTTCACCCCTCCACTTT. Protein: CASSQGASRVVSPLHF.

The chain couples TRBV7-2 to TRBJ2-3, with 7 bases matching TRBD2. The CDR3 covers 15 residues. With 1 base clipped from V and 5 bases from J, the junction kept 6 bases outside the gene matches. Germline CDR1 is SGHTA and CDR2 is FQGNSA. CDR3 nucleotide sequence: TGTGCCAGCAGCTTAGATGGCGGGGGAGGAGATACGCAGTATTTT. It translates to CASSLDGGGGDTQYF.

The gene calls are TRBV29-1 and TRBJ2-3, with 13 bases fitting TRBD2. From germline, CDR1 is SQVTM and CDR2 ANQGSEA. V lost 5 bases to trimming and J lost 6 bases; unmatched junction nucleotides: 5. The CDR3 is 14 residues long. CDR3 in amino acids: CSVRLAGGRDTQYF. CDR3 coding DNA: TGCAGCGTTCGACTAGCGGGGGGCAGGGATACGCAGTATTTT.

This clone has only one observation. The chain is built from TRBV1 and TRBJ2-5; the D call of TRBD2 is as the table states it, not checked on the DNA. TRBV1 is a pseudogene locus. The CDR3 spans 16 residues. The CDR3 coding sequence is TGCACCAGCAGCCGAGGCGGGGCCCTCGGGCGAGAGACCCAGTACTTC. Translating it yields CTSSRGGALGRETQYF.

The J gene is TRBJ1-4, the V gene TRBV15; D gene uncertain. Between the trimmed V and J ends, which lost 1 base and 5 bases, there was a span of 5 bases. Germline CDR1 is LNHNV and CDR2 is YYDKDF (reference sequence). The CDR3 has 13 amino acids. Here the CDR3 reads CATSRVQNEKLFF. CDR3 nucleotide sequence: TGTGCCACCAGCAGAGTGCAGAATGAAAAACTGTTTTTT.

CDR3 sequence: CASSGQGANNQPQHF. As DNA, the CDR3 is TGTGCCAGCAGTGGGCAGGGGGCCAACAATCAGCCCCAGCATTTT. The V gene is TRBV2, the J gene TRBJ1-5; 8 bases are shared with TRBD1. The CDR3 has 15 residues. The V segment lost 4 bases and the J segment 3 bases; nucleotides outside the gene matches: 5. Germline V lookup: CDR1 SNHLY, CDR2 FYNNEI.

This clone was counted a few times. The V and J genes are TRBV20-1 and TRBJ1-2, with 9 nucleotides matching TRBD1. Trimming cost V 4 bases and J 12 bases; bases outside gene matches: 0. This CDR3 is built from 9 residues. Germline V lookup: CDR1 DFQATT, CDR2 SNEGSKA (reference sequence). The CDR3 spells CSANRGHTF. DNA for the CDR3: TGCAGTGCTAACAGGGGGCACACCTTC.

The rearrangement uses TRBV10-3 and TRBJ1-3; no clear D gene. Germline V gene data show CDR1 as ENHRY and CDR2 as SYGVKD. This CDR3 is 13 amino acids long. Deletions cut 5 bases from V and 9 bases from J, with 14 bases between. CDR3: CAISPPLSGTIYF. CDR3 nucleotides: TGTGCCATCAGTCCGCCCTTATCCGGCACCATATATTTT.

The rearrangement joins TRBV19 to TRBJ1-6; D might be TRBD1 (6 bases). V lost 1 base and J lost 10, with 11 bases in between. The CDR3 contains 14 residues. Germline CDR1 and CDR2: LNHDA and SQIVND (reference sequence). CDR3 nucleotide sequence: TGTGCCAGTAGTATAGTAGAGGGGGACTCACCCCTCCACTTT. Protein: CASSIVEGDSPLHF.

This chain joins TRBV28 and TRBJ2-5; TRBD1 matches 8 bases. Germline assignment: CDR1 MDHEN and CDR2 SYDVKM. This CDR3 is 15 amino acids long. With V trimmed by 6 bases and J by 4 bases, 10 bases remained unmatched. As DNA, the CDR3 is TGTGCCAGCAGAAGGCCACAGGGGGTTCCAGAGACCCAGTACTTC. As protein: CASRRPQGVPETQYF.

The chain uses TRBV19 and TRBJ1-5, with D possibly matching TRBD1 (6 bases). Per germline, CDR1 LNHDA and CDR2 SQIVND (reference sequence). Trimming took off 2 bases at V and 5 bases at J, with 10 bases between the two ends. The CDR3 has 14 residues. CDR3 amino acids: CASSITGGDQPQHF. CDR3 sequence (DNA): TGTGCCAGTAGTATAACGGGGGGCGATCAGCCCCAGCATTTT.

The V and J genes are TRBV7-2 and TRBJ1-3; no definite D call. V gave up 4 bases and J gave up 2 bases, with 9 bases separating them. The CDR3 totals 14 residues. Germline V gene data show CDR1 as SGHTA and CDR2 as FQGNSA. In DNA, the CDR3 is TGTGCCAGCAGCTCCTGGACTGCTGGAAACACCATATATTTT. Amino acids: CASSSWTAGNTIYF.

The sample holds a few counts of this clone. The chain couples TRBV6-5 to TRBJ2-7; TRBD2 matches 14 bases. CDR3 size: 14 residues. V lost 8 bases and J lost 5; bases outside the gene matches: 5. CDR1 is MNHEY, CDR2 SVGAGI, per germline. CDR3 bases: TGTGCCAGCGCGACTAGCGGGAGGGCCCACGAGCAGTACGTC. Translated, it gives CASATSGRAHEQYV.

The gene calls are TRBV5-1 and TRBJ1-1; 7 nucleotides align to TRBD1. The junction had 0 bases not matched to a gene; V was cut back by 0 bases and J by 1 base. CDR1 is SGHRS, CDR2 YFSETQ, per germline. CDR3 size: 14 residues. CDR3 nucleotides: TGCGCCAGCAGCTTGGCAGGGGGGAACACTGAAGCTTTCTTT. Its protein is CASSLAGGNTEAFF.

The V call is TRBV15, the J call TRBJ2-2; no clear D. This CDR3 is built from 11 residues. Trimming removed 5 bases at V and 4 bases at J, with 2 bases between. Germline V gives CDR1 LNHNV, CDR2 YYDKDF (reference sequence). The CDR3 here is CATSLTGELFF. CDR3 sequence (DNA): TGTGCCACCAGCCTCACCGGGGAGCTGTTTTTT.

A few counts support this clone. V gene TRBV24-1 combines with J gene TRBJ2-2; 14 nucleotides agree with TRBD2. Trimming at V came to 11 bases and at J to 7 bases, leaving 8 bases not matched to a gene. Germline values: CDR1 KGHDR, CDR2 SFDVKD. The CDR3 has 15 amino acids. The DNA for the CDR3 is TGTGCCATCGGACTAGCGGGGGGAAAGATCGGGGAGCTGTTTTTT. Translating gives CAIGLAGGKIGELFF.

This clone has just a few counts. The V call is TRBV7-8, the J call TRBJ1-6; no reliable D call. CDR3 length: 16 residues. V shed 3 bases and J shed 7 bases, with 16 bases lying between them. CDR1 SGHVS and CDR2 FQNEAQ come from the germline V gene. This chain's CDR3 is CASSFLRDPQNSPLHF. The CDR3 DNA reads as TGTGCCAGCAGCTTCCTCCGGGATCCCCAGAATTCACCCCTCCACTTT.

The V gene is TRBV30, the J gene TRBJ1-1; maybe TRBD1 (6 bases). The CDR3 totals 16 residues. The V end lost 4 bases, the J end lost 4 bases, and 22 bases lay between the germline ends. In germline, CDR1 is GTSNPN, CDR2 SVGIG (reference sequence). The CDR3 loop reads CAWTPLTQGWVTEAFF. The DNA of the CDR3 is TGTGCCTGGACCCCGCTTACACAGGGATGGGTCACTGAAGCTTTCTTT.

This clone came up a few times. The chain recombines TRBV5-1 with TRBJ2-5; 9 nucleotides match TRBD2. Germline CDR1 is SGHRS and CDR2 is YFSETQ. The CDR3 sequence is 15 residues long. V lost 1 base and J lost 3; bases outside the gene matches: 4. The chain's CDR3 is CASSLTTSGKETQYF. The DNA of the CDR3 is TGCGCCAGCAGCTTGACGACTAGCGGAAAAGAGACCCAGTACTTC.

The chain joins TRBV15 to TRBJ2-5; TRBD1 matches at 7 bases. V was clipped by 4 bases and J by 0 bases; unmatched bases: 5. The CDR3 spans 15 residues. Germline V gene data show CDR1 as LNHNV and CDR2 as YYDKDF (reference sequence). CDR3 amino acids: CATSKGTAYQETQYF. CDR3 nucleotides: TGTGCCACCAGCAAAGGGACAGCCTACCAAGAGACCCAGTACTTC.

The rearrangement uses TRBV2 and TRBJ2-6; 8 bases match TRBD1. There are 19 residues in the CDR3. Germline trimming cut 6 bases from V and 1 base from J; bases unmatched to any gene: 14. CDR1 and CDR2 (germline): SNHLY, FYNNEI. The CDR3 DNA reads as TGTGCCAGCAGCGATCCGACAGGGGCGCGCTTATCTGGGGCCAACGTCCTGACTTTC. Its protein is CASSDPTGARLSGANVLTF.

The chain has TRBV4-3 and TRBJ1-1; a possible D gene is TRBD1 (5 bases). The CDR3 is 19 residues long. Germline lookup yields CDR1 LGHNA and CDR2 YSLEER. V was cut by 0 bases and J by 4 bases, with 24 bases left in between. CDR3 sequence reads: CASSQDRGPRTTLSTEAFF. The CDR3 nucleotides are TGCGCCAGCAGCCAAGATAGGGGACCCCGGACTACCTTGAGCACTGAAGCTTTCTTT.

V and J are TRBV5-1 and TRBJ2-2; possible D gene TRBD2, 7 bases. CDR1 and CDR2 from the germline V gene are SGHRS and YFSETQ. V dropped 0 bases and J dropped 4 bases, with 13 bases sitting between them. The CDR3 has 16 amino acids. CDR3 amino acids: CASSLEPGGSTGELFF. As DNA, the CDR3 is TGCGCCAGCAGCTTGGAACCGGGGGGCAGCACCGGGGAGCTGTTTTTT.

The chain joins TRBV29-1 to TRBJ2-3; D uncertain. The V end was cut by 1 base, the J end by 3 bases, with 11 bases between. Germline values: CDR1 SQVTM, CDR2 ANQGSEA. This CDR3 comprises 14 residues. The CDR3 sequence: CSVEGSLVTDTQYF. CDR3 sequence (DNA): TGCAGCGTTGAAGGGTCGCTAGTTACAGATACGCAGTATTTT.

V and J are TRBV19 and TRBJ1-5; D remains unclear. Germline lookup yields CDR1 LNHDA and CDR2 SQIVND (reference sequence). This CDR3 contains 17 residues. V shed 1 base and J shed 5 bases, with 18 bases lying between them. CDR3 sequence: CASSIVRREGSYQPQHF. The CDR3 nucleotides are TGTGCCAGTAGTATAGTGAGGAGGGAAGGGTCTTATCAGCCCCAGCATTTT.

This clone was picked up a small number of times. V gene TRBV7-9 combines with J gene TRBJ1-5, with D possibly TRBD1 on 5 matching bases. Germline loops: CDR1 SEHNR, CDR2 FQNEAQ (reference sequence). CDR3 size: 14 residues. The V and J ends lost 5 bases and 5 bases respectively, with 13 bases between them. As DNA, the CDR3 is TGTGCCAGCAGCCCCGGGGGGGGGTATCAGCCCCAGCATTTT. It specifies CASSPGGGYQPQHF. Full variable domain (outside the CDR3, taken from reference TRBV7-9 and TRBJ1-5): DTGVSQNPRHKITKRGQNVTFRCDPISEHNRLYWYRQTLGQGPEFLTYFQNEAQLEKSRLLSDRFSAERPKGSFSTLEIQRTEQGDSAMYLCASSPGGGYQPQHFGDGTRLSIL.